This T cell receptor beta chain was captured by sequencing in a study of identical twins. The study, taken as a whole, reports: There is a chance that invariant MAIT and iNKT cells partially muddied zero-insertion analyses.

The CDR3 has 13 amino acids. CDR1 is LGHDT, CDR2 YNNKEL, per germline (reference sequence). The ends were cut back, 4 bases at V and 8 bases at J, with 11 bases in the middle. Template switching added a universal primer binding site, and final cDNA carried unique molecular identifiers. TCRdb reprocessed the 5' RACE reads with MiXCR, giving one entry per CDR3 protein. The sample contains 1.5 million or so distinct CDR3 sequences, around 29% of which appear only once. About this clonotype: Its antigen is not known.

The source is a newborn girl in good health. Sample: cord blood. V is TRBV3-1 and J is TRBJ1-4; D gene uncertain. CDR3 sequence: CASSRPIGEKLFF. CDR3 nucleotides: TGTGCCAGCAGCCGGCCGATCGGAGAAAAACTGTTTTTT.